A single T cell receptor beta chain is shown here with its context. This specimen comes from a study of OX40 agonist ivuxolimab in advanced cancers. Across the whole study: While on treatment, patients had intravenous ivuxolimab at 0.01 to 10 mg/kg every 2 weeks. Partial responses occurred in Three dose-escalation patients, one with hepatocellular carcinoma and two with cutaneous melanoma. The dose-escalation cohort had hepatocellular carcinoma, melanoma, renal cell or head and neck cancer.

The CDR3 is made up of 16 amino acids. V was pared by 7 bases and J by 4 bases, with 10 bases of the junction left unmatched. Germline V CDR1 and CDR2: LNHDA, SQIVND (reference sequence). The data were produced by immunoSEQ multiplex PCR, yet TCRdb's version contains in-frame clones alone and is incomplete. This table holds 90,000 to 100,000 clones, over 75% found once. Patients were excluded for autoimmune disease history or systemic immunosuppression. Sample: CD4+ or CD8+ T cells sorted from blood, taken in a trial of the OX40 agonist ivuxolimab. This clonotype originated in an adult with an advanced solid tumor such as melanoma, head and neck, liver or kidney cancer. This sequence joins TRBV19 and TRBJ1-2, with 12 nucleotides matching TRBD1. The CDR3 is CASTMGTGGAGYGYTF. For the CDR3, the DNA is TGTGCCAGTACCATGGGGACAGGGGGCGCCGGCTATGGCTACACCTTC.